This entry is about one T cell receptor beta chain. Its antigen remains unknown. This CDR3 is built from 15 residues. The junction had 7 bases not matched to a gene; V was cut back by 6 bases and J by 1 base. Germline values: CDR1 MNHEY, CDR2 SMNVEV (reference sequence). The table came from immunoSEQ multiplex PCR; TCRdb's copy has only in-frame clones and leaves some out. There are almost 700,000 clones in the sample; about 92% occur only once, and about a quarter lies in the top ten. The record originates from a study of shared clonotypes between healthy human individuals. Findings and caveats of the study: The researchers took only blood, and tissue repertoires probably look different. Non-shared clonotypes had lower generation probabilities than those shared by all four donors. Clonotype sharing among donors likely depends on sequencing depth. The study found roughly 5% of naive CD4 clonotypes shared across four donors.

CD45RO-negative, CCR7-selected cells formed the naive CD8 fraction, which excluded terminally differentiated effector memory CD45RA+ cells. The TCR was taken from a man under 40 in good health. The source material was naive CD8+ T cells sorted from blood. This rearrangement joins TRBV27 to TRBJ2-5, with 8 bases fitting TRBD1. Here the CDR3 DNA reads TGTGCCAGCAGCGATGGACAGGGTGGCCAAGAGACCCAGTACTTC. It yields the protein CASSDGQGGQETQYF.